This T cell receptor beta chain comes out of a study of blood T cells in healthy people across ages. Through a sample-barcoded 5' primer and a J-beta primer mix, a second PCR was run for 7 to 11 cycles. TCRdb re-derived calls from the 5' RACE reads in MiXCR, one entry per CDR3 protein. The repertoire consists of hundreds of thousands of distinct CDR3 sequences, with 24% occurring once and the leading ten covering around 10%. V was pared by 2 bases and J by 7 bases, with 8 bases of the junction left unmatched. This CDR3 has 15 amino acids. These same records also appear under a second study, on T cells of mothers and their children.

This clonotype was sampled from a boy aged 10-17 years in good health. The genes are TRBV12-3 or TRBV12-4 and TRBJ1-2; TRBD1 aligns across 9 bases. The source material was blood. CDR3 DNA sequence: TGTGCCAGCAGTTTACGGACAGGGGCCCCGGGTGGCTACACCTTC. This codes for CASSLRTGAPGGYTF.